This T cell receptor (beta chain) is from a study of vaccination and CD4 T cells after COVID-19. Study overall: Recovered-phase convalescent patients showed SARS-CoV-2 positivity by nasal swab PCR; roughly nine were mild, one severe. Post-COVID draws followed diagnosis by a median approximately 100 days (range 35 to 161). Post-vaccination specimens were collected at a median of approximately 66 days following dose two (range 14 to 241).

TCRdb reprocessed the PCR reads via MiXCR and lists one record per CDR3 protein. The sample lists about 20,000 distinct CDR3 sequences; about 60% were seen once. Every positive PCR date fell between March and December 2020, earlier than the US Alpha, Beta and Delta variants. Source: CD4+ T cells from blood, taken after SARS-CoV-2 vaccination. This clonotype was obtained from a human donor who had recovered from COVID-19.

The CDR3 DNA reads as TGCAGTGCTAGAAACCATGGATCCGGGGAGCTGTTTTTT. Protein sequence: CSARNHGSGELFF. The chain couples TRBV20-1 to TRBJ2-2; D gene ambiguous. Germline CDR1 reads DFQATT; CDR2 reads SNEGSKA (reference sequence). This CDR3 is built from 13 residues. Trimming left V 2 bases short and J 6 bases short, with 10 bases between.